This TCR beta chain was captured in a study of CD8+CD57+ T cells in acquired aplastic anemia. Study in general: Isolated CD4+ and CD8+ cells, once sorted, yielded DNA averaging roughly 3.2 ug.

In patients chosen for sequencing, flow cytometry had shown CD8+CD57+ cell expansion. Severe acquired aplastic anemia was present in all patients. CDR1 and CDR2 from the germline V gene are KGHDR and SFDVKD. Trimming cost V 5 bases and J 8 bases, with 6 bases left between them. The CDR3 is 11 residues long. TCR beta VDJ combinations and CDR3 sequences were profiled from genomic DNA. One entry per CDR3 protein results from TCRdb running MiXCR on the reads. Of about 160,000 distinct CDR3 sequences detected, less than 50% appear once; the ten largest clones hold more than 30%. Of note for this clonotype: Its antigen is undetermined.

General observations from the study: Found in both controls and patients were around 29 CD8+ CDR3 sequences.

Sequencing was carried out using sorted CD4+, CD8+, or CD8+CD57+ T cells (not recorded which) from PBMCs. This TCR was recovered from a human donor with aplastic anemia. The chain links TRBV24-1 to TRBJ2-1; no reliable D call. CDR3 bases: TGTGCCACCAGTGTTCTTGATGAGCAGTTCTTC. Residues: CATSVLDEQFF.